The T cell receptor beta chain described here comes from a study of lymphopenia after photon versus proton radiotherapy. This CDR3 has 13 amino acids. Germline-derived CDR1 and CDR2 are LGHNA and YSLEER. Trimming took 3 bases from V and 0 from J, leaving 5 bases between them. Produced via immunoSEQ multiplex PCR; TCRdb's table is partial and in-frame only. The sample has about 40,000 clones, about four fifths seen once. The source material was peripheral blood, sampled from a patient treated with proton-based radiotherapy. The chain carries TRBV4-3 and TRBJ1-1; D is unresolved. This TCR came from a woman in her 70s with pancreatic cancer. The CDR3 nucleotides are TGCGCCAGCAGCCAGCAGATGAACACTGAAGCTTTCTTT. Its translation is CASSQQMNTEAFF.